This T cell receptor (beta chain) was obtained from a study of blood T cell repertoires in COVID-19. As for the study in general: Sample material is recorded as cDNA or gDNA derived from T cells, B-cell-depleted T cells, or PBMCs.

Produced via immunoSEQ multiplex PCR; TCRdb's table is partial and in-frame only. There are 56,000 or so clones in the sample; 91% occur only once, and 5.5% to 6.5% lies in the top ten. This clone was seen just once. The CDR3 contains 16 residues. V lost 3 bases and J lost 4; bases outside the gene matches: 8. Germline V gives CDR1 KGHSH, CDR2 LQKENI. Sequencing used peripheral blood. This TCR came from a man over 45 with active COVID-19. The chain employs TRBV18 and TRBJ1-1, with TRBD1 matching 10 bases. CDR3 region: CASSPGTGAGSTEAFF. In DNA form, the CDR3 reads TGTGCCAGCTCACCCGGGACAGGGGCGGGGAGCACTGAAGCTTTCTTT.